What follows are 15 T cell receptor beta chains derived from one specimen sequenced in a study of blood T cell repertoires in COVID-19. The method was immunoSEQ multiplex PCR; TCRdb's version includes in-frame clones alone and lacks a portion of them. The data contain 250,000 to 300,000 clones, just over 90% of them seen just once; the ten biggest clones take up 2.3%. Sequencing was performed on PBMCs or T cells enriched from blood (not recorded which). The receptors derive from a middle-aged woman with acute COVID-19.

This chain connects TRBV10-3 to TRBJ2-1, with TRBD1 matching over 9 bases. V shed 6 bases and J 3 bases; nucleotides not matched to a gene: 6. CDR1 is ENHRY, CDR2 SYGVKD, per germline. The CDR3 consists of 15 residues. CDR3 in DNA: TGTGCCATCAGGGCCGGGACAGGGAGCTACAATGAGCAGTTCTTC. This encodes CAIRAGTGSYNEQFF.

This chain links TRBV7-2 with TRBJ2-7; 8 bases match TRBD1. Germline CDR1 SGHTA, CDR2 FQGNSA. The V and J ends lost 1 base and 2 bases, in that order; junction bases with no gene match: 4. This CDR3 is 15 amino acids long. The CDR3 loop is CASSLGTGNTYEQYF. The CDR3 bases are TGTGCCAGCAGCTTAGGGACAGGGAACACCTACGAGCAGTACTTC.

The V and J genes are TRBV4-2 and TRBJ2-3, with D maybe TRBD1 (5 bases). The CDR3 has 16 amino acids. V lost 1 base to trimming and J lost 0 bases, with 11 bases between them. The germline gives CDR1 LGHNA, CDR2 YNFKEQ. CDR3 region: CASSQGAGPSTDTQYF. CDR3 nucleotide sequence: TGTGCCAGCAGCCAAGGGGCAGGGCCAAGCACAGATACGCAGTATTTT.

The chain employs TRBV10-3 and TRBJ2-5; 9 bases map to TRBD2. CDR1 and CDR2 from the germline V gene are ENHRY and SYGVKD. The V and J ends lost 8 bases and 5 bases, in that order; junction bases with no gene match: 6. The CDR3 runs 13 residues. CDR3 in amino acids: CAIGGTSMETQYF. In DNA form, the CDR3 reads TGTGCCATCGGTGGGACTAGCATGGAGACCCAGTACTTC.

The chain recombines TRBV18 with TRBJ1-1; TRBD1 might be the D (5 bases). The V end was cut by 4 bases, the J end by 11 bases, with 20 bases between. Per the germline V gene, CDR1 is KGHSH and CDR2 is LQKENI. This CDR3 has 14 amino acids. The CDR3 loop reads CASSRGLEWAGAFF. Written as DNA, the CDR3 is TGTGCCAGCTCACGTGGACTAGAATGGGCAGGGGCTTTCTTT.

DNA of the CDR3: TGTGCCAGCAGGGTGAGAGGAACCGGGGAGCTGTTTTTT. This codes for CASRVRGTGELFF. The V call is TRBV6-6, the J call TRBJ2-2; D unresolved. Trimming took off 6 bases at V and 5 bases at J, with 10 bases between the two ends. Germline CDR1 and CDR2: MNHNY and SVGAGI (reference sequence). The CDR3 spans 13 residues.

The chain links TRBV19 to TRBJ1-6; D gene unclear. The germline V and J ends were trimmed by 4 bases and 14 bases, with 9 bases remaining between them. This CDR3 contains 11 residues. CDR1 is LNHDA and CDR2 is SQIVND in the germline V gene (reference sequence). The CDR3 region has the DNA TGTGCCAGTAGTACCCGTAGCACCCTCCACTTT. This codes for CASSTRSTLHF. The full variable domain, in which reference TRBV19 and TRBJ1-6 provide the parts outside the CDR3, is DGGITQSPKYLFRKEGQNVTLSCEQNLNHDAMYWYRQDPGQGLRLIYYSQIVNDFQKGDIAEGYSVSREKKESFPLTVTSAQKNPTAFYLCASSTRSTLHFGNGTRLTVT.

The rearrangement uses TRBV14 and TRBJ2-2; TRBD2 agrees at 8 bases. Trimming cost V 2 bases and J 6 bases; bases outside gene matches: 8. The CDR3 loop spans 16 amino acids. CDR1 and CDR2 (germline): SGHDN, FVKESK. Here the CDR3 DNA reads TGTGCCAGCAGCCAAATCAGCGGGAGTCTCTCCGGGGAGCTGTTTTTT. Translated: CASSQISGSLSGELFF.

The rearrangement joins TRBV7-9 to TRBJ2-3, with 8 bases matching TRBD2. The CDR3 is 16 residues long. The trim removed 5 bases at V and 3 bases at J, leaving 10 bases unmatched. Germline-derived CDR1 and CDR2 are SEHNR and FQNEAQ (reference sequence). The CDR3 spells CASSNGGGWWTDTQYF. Written as DNA, the CDR3 is TGTGCCAGCAGCAACGGCGGGGGGTGGTGGACAGATACGCAGTATTTT.

The rearrangement links TRBV7-9 to TRBJ1-1; 8 bases align to TRBD1. After removal of 0 bases from V and 7 bases from J, the junction contained 10 bases not matched to a gene. Germline values: CDR1 SEHNR, CDR2 FQNEAQ (reference sequence). The CDR3 sequence is 16 residues long. CDR3 bases: TGTGCCAGCAGCTTAGCGTCAGGGACAGGTCCCTTTGAAGCTTTCTTT. This gives the protein CASSLASGTGPFEAFF.

The chain uses TRBV14 and TRBJ2-2, with D maybe TRBD2 (6 bases). With 1 base removed from V and 4 bases from J, the gap between germline ends came to 13 bases. The CDR3 is 16 residues long. CDR1 is SGHDN and CDR2 is FVKESK in the germline V gene. This CDR3 is CASSQAAMGGTGELFF. The CDR3 bases are TGTGCCAGCAGCCAAGCCGCCATGGGAGGCACCGGGGAGCTGTTTTTT.

V usage is TRBV28 and J usage is TRBJ1-1; no reliable D call. Germline V gene sequence: CDR1 MDHEN, CDR2 SYDVKM. CDR3 size: 12 residues. V was clipped by 6 bases and J by 5 bases, with 10 bases between them. CDR3 DNA sequence: TGTGCCAGCAGCCTTCGGGTTACTGAAGCTTTCTTT. As protein: CASSLRVTEAFF.

The chain recombines TRBV19 with TRBJ1-1, with TRBD1 matching 7 bases. In germline, CDR1 is LNHDA, CDR2 SQIVND (reference sequence). This CDR3 is 14 amino acids long. J lost 0 bases, V lost 5 bases, and 3 bases had no gene match. For the CDR3, the DNA is TGTGCCAGTAGTGGGGGGACAGTGAACACTGAAGCTTTCTTT. It specifies CASSGGTVNTEAFF.

V and J are TRBV3-1 (or the pseudogene TRBV3-2) and TRBJ2-5, with 7 positions matching TRBD2. This CDR3 contains 15 residues. Germline CDR1 is LGHDT and CDR2 is YNNKEL (reference sequence). After removal of 1 base from V and 3 bases from J, the junction contained 5 bases not matched to a gene. CDR3 loop: CASSQAGGVEETQYF. The CDR3 DNA sequence: TGTGCCAGCAGCCAAGCTGGGGGGGTAGAAGAGACCCAGTACTTC.

The chain joins TRBV11-2 to TRBJ2-5, with 13 bases fitting TRBD2. CDR3 length equals 16 residues. CDR1 and CDR2 (germline): SGHAT, FQNNGV. The J segment lost 2 bases and the V segment lost 4 bases, leaving 4 bases of the junction unmatched. The CDR3 reads CASSSGTSGIQETQYF. As DNA, the CDR3 is TGTGCCAGCAGCTCCGGGACTAGCGGGATTCAAGAGACCCAGTACTTC. The full variable domain, rest sourced from reference TRBV11-2 and TRBJ2-5, is EAGVAQSPRYKIIEKRQSVAFWCNPISGHATLYWYQQILGQGPKLLIQFQNNGVVDDSQLPKDRFSAERLKGVDSTLKIQPAKLEDSAVYLCASSSGTSGIQETQYFGPGTRLLVL.